This T cell receptor beta chain appears in the sequencing data of a study of blood T cell repertoires in COVID-19. Study summary: Acute-phase and convalescent COVID-19 samples originated in the United States, Italy and Spain.

The protocol was immunoSEQ multiplex PCR, while the TCRdb copy is restricted to in-frame clones and leaves out a portion. Of some 100,000 clones in the sample, roughly 79% were seen once. V gave up 0 bases and J gave up 0 bases, with 9 bases separating them. The V gene's germline CDR1 is SGHRS and CDR2 YFSETQ. This CDR3 spans 15 amino acids. This clone showed up many times. The sequencing sample was made of peripheral blood. The rearrangement uses TRBV5-1 and TRBJ1-1; no clear D gene. The receptor's source is a human donor in a cohort sampled during active COVID-19. The CDR3 bases are TGCGCCAGCAGCTTGGTATCAGTCATGAACACTGAAGCTTTCTTT. Amino acid sequence: CASSLVSVMNTEAFF.